This T cell receptor (beta chain) was documented in a study of blood T cell repertoires in COVID-19. The data were produced by immunoSEQ multiplex PCR, yet TCRdb's version contains in-frame clones alone and is incomplete. The sample has tens of thousands of clones; roughly four fifths are singletons. Deletions cut 5 bases from V and 5 bases from J, with 15 bases between. Germline loops: CDR1 MDHEN, CDR2 SYDVKM. The CDR3 contains 14 residues. Sequenced: peripheral blood. The clonotype was recovered from a man between 65 and 79 years old with COVID-19, enrolled during active disease. The chain combines TRBV28 with TRBJ2-5; TRBD2 is a possible D gene (5 bases). CDR3 region: CASSLPGSVETQYF. The CDR3 region has the DNA TGTGCCAGCAGTCTGCCGGGATCGGTGGAGACCCAGTACTTC.